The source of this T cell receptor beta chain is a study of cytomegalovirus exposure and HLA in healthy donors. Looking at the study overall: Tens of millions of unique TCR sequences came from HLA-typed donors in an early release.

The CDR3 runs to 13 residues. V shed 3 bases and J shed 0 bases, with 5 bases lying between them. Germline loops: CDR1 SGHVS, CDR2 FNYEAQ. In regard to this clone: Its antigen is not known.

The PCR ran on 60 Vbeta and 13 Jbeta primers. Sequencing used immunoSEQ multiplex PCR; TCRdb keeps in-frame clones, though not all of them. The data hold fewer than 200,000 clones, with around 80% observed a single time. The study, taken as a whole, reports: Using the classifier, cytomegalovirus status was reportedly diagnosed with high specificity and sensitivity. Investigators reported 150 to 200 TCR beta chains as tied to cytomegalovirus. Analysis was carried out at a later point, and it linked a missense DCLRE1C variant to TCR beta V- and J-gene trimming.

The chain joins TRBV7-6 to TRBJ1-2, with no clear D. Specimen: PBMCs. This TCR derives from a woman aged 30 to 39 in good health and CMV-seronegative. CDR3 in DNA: TGTGCCAGCAGCTTCGGGACTAACTATGGCTACACCTTC. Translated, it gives CASSFGTNYGYTF.